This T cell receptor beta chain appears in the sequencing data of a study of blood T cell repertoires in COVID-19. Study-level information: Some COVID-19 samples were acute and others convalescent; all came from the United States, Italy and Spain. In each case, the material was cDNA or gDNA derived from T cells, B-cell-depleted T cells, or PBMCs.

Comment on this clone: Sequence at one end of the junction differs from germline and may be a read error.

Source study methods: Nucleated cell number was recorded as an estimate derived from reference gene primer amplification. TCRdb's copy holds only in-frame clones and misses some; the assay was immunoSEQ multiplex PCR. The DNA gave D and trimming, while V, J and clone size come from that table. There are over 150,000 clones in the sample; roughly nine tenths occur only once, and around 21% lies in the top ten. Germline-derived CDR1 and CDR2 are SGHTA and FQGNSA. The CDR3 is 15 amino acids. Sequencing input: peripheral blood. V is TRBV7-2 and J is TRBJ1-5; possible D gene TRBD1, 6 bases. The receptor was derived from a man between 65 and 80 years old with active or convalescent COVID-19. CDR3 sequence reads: CASTLQGLSNQPQHF. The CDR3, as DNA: TGTGCCAGCACCTTACAGGGACTAAGCAATCAGCCCCAGCATTTT.